A single sample gave rise to the 20 T cell receptor beta chains below, sequenced in a study of T cells in Graves' hyperthyroidism and ophthalmopathy. Amplification of TCR beta CDR3 regions used RNA as the template. The HTBI primer set served for first-round RT-PCR of the TCR CDR3. Using its own MiXCR run on the multiplex PCR reads, TCRdb lists one record per CDR3 protein. Among about 510,000 distinct CDR3 sequences, around 13% were seen once, and the ten largest hold 11% to 15%. What was sequenced was blood. These TCRs come from a woman aged 40 to 49 with Graves' hyperthyroidism.

A few counts support this clonotype. The chain has TRBV7-9 and TRBJ1-2; 10 nucleotides match TRBD1. There are 14 residues in the CDR3. The ends lost 1 base at V and 7 bases at J; junction bases unmatched: 3. Germline CDR1 is SEHNR and CDR2 is FQNEAQ (reference sequence). CDR3 sequence: CASSLGQGAVGYTF. The CDR3 region has the DNA TGTGCCAGCAGCTTAGGACAGGGGGCTGTTGGCTACACCTTC.

This clonotype has just a few counts. The CDR3 bases are TGTGCCAGCAGCCAAGATCGGTCATCAGGTCAGCCCCAGCATTTT. This gives the protein CASSQDRSSGQPQHF. The J gene is TRBJ1-5, the V gene TRBV3-1; D remains ambiguous. The CDR3 extends over 15 amino acids. CDR1 is LGHDT, CDR2 YNNKEL, per germline (reference sequence). Trimming removed 0 bases at V and 6 bases at J, with 12 bases between.

This clonotype was detected a few times. The chain uses TRBV5-1 and TRBJ1-4; D uncertain. The CDR3 spans 15 residues. The ends were cut back, 1 base at V and 3 bases at J, with 10 bases in the middle. The germline V gene encodes CDR1 SGHRS and CDR2 YFSETQ. Here the CDR3 DNA reads TGCGCCAGCAGCTTGTTTAGCACATCTAATGAAAAACTGTTTTTT. Amino acids: CASSLFSTSNEKLFF.

V and J are TRBV6-6 and TRBJ1-4; D is unclear. Looked up from germline, CDR1 is MNHNY and CDR2 is SVGAGI (reference sequence). The ends were cut back, 2 bases at V and 0 bases at J, with 10 bases in the middle. There are 16 residues in the CDR3. The CDR3 loop is CASSYGWTATNEKLFF. The CDR3 coding sequence is TGTGCCAGCAGTTACGGGTGGACCGCAACTAATGAAAAACTGTTTTTT.

This clonotype was observed many times. The DNA for the CDR3 is TGTGCCTGGAGTGTACAGGGGCCAGATACGCAGTATTTT. This sequence encodes CAWSVQGPDTQYF. V and J are TRBV30 and TRBJ2-3; 7 nucleotides line up with TRBD1. The junction had 1 base not matched to a gene; V was cut back by 0 bases and J by 4 bases. This CDR3 has 13 amino acids. Per germline, CDR1 GTSNPN and CDR2 SVGIG (reference sequence).

The V call is TRBV6-1, the J call TRBJ1-6; weak D call: TRBD1 (5 bases). Germline V CDR1 and CDR2: MNHNS, SASEGT. The CDR3 length is 15 residues. The V end lost 4 bases, the J end lost 6 bases, and 13 bases lay between the germline ends. As DNA, the CDR3 is TGTGCCAGCAGTGTTACGACAGACGCTAATTCACCCCTCCACTTT. This encodes CASSVTTDANSPLHF.

This chain uses TRBV5-1 with TRBJ1-1; perhaps TRBD1 as D (5 bases). The CDR3 is 14 amino acids. The germline V gene has CDR1 SGHRS and CDR2 YFSETQ. Trimming took off 0 bases at V and 3 bases at J, with 9 bases between the two ends. DNA of the CDR3: TGCGCCAGCAGCTTGGCCGCGGGGGACACTGAAGCTTTCTTT. Residues: CASSLAAGDTEAFF.

Remarks on this clonotype: A read error may explain this, as a much larger clone is one base away. The CDR3 carries no conserved terminal phenylalanine or tryptophan, so it likely arises from a read error. The chain has TRBV6-1 and TRBJ1-1; D might be TRBD1 (6 bases). Germline-derived CDR1 and CDR2 are MNHNS and SASEGT. This CDR3 contains 16 residues. Deletions cut 6 bases from V and 0 bases from J, with 17 bases between. For the CDR3, the DNA is TGTGCCAGCAGCCTAGGGGGGATGGGGATGAACACTGAAGCTTTCTCT. Its protein product is CASSLGGMGMNTEAFS.

This clonotype has at least ten counts. The genes are TRBV6-2 or TRBV6-3 and TRBJ2-5, with 15 positions matching TRBD2. CDR3 size: 16 residues. Germline V lookup: CDR1 MNHEY, CDR2 SVGEGT. Unmatched junction bases numbered 4, after V lost 4 bases and J lost 4 bases. CDR3 sequence: CASSSGLAGGRETQYF. In nucleotides, the CDR3 is TGTGCCAGCAGTTCCGGACTAGCGGGAGGGCGAGAGACCCAGTACTTC.

This clonotype was recorded many times. The chain employs TRBV27 and TRBJ1-5; 9 bases are shared with TRBD1. Germline CDR1 and CDR2: MNHEY and SMNVEV (reference sequence). CDR3 size: 14 residues. Losses at the gene ends were 5 bases for V and 5 bases for J; bases not matched to a gene: 4. The CDR3 here is CASSLGTGYQPQHF. CDR3 sequence (DNA): TGTGCCAGCAGTCTCGGGACAGGGTATCAGCCCCAGCATTTT.

Notes on this clonotype: The junction differs from germline at one of its ends, possibly a read error. J is TRBJ1-5 and V is TRBV12-3 or TRBV12-4; 9 bases match TRBD1. The CDR3 runs to 15 residues. The CDR3 loop is CVSTRQGESNQPQHF. CDR3 DNA: TGTGTCAGCACGCGACAGGGGGAAAGCAATCAGCCCCAGCATTTT.

In the case of this clonotype: Just one base apart from a much larger clone, this may be a read error. This chain connects TRBV2 to TRBJ2-6; 7 bases are shared with TRBD1. Germline V gene data show CDR1 as SNHLY and CDR2 as FYNNEI. The CDR3 runs 15 residues. Unmatched junction bases numbered 6, after V lost 8 bases and J lost 2 bases. In DNA, the CDR3 is TGTGCCAGCGGGATCGACAGGGCTGGGGCCAACGTCCTGACTTTC. Amino acids: CASGIDRAGANVLTF.

This clonotype appeared many times. The chain recombines TRBV11-2 with TRBJ2-1; 9 bases map to TRBD2. There are 17 residues in the CDR3. Germline lookup yields CDR1 SGHAT and CDR2 FQNNGV. Losses at the gene ends were 0 bases for V and 4 bases for J; bases not matched to a gene: 7. The CDR3 reads CASSLDYAGGFYNEQFF. CDR3 bases: TGTGCCAGCAGCTTAGATTATGCGGGAGGGTTTTACAATGAGCAGTTCTTC.

Regarding this clonotype: This could be a read error, since a much larger clone is one nucleotide away. The chain recombines TRBV6-1 with TRBJ2-3; D is ambiguous. This CDR3 is built from 10 residues. Germline V lookup: CDR1 MNHNS, CDR2 SASEGT. CDR3 bases: TGTGCAGAAGGGAAAGGTACGCAGTATTTT. Residues: CAEGKGTQYF.

This clonotype has a count of ten or more. This sequence joins TRBV20-1 and TRBJ2-5, with D unclear. Looked up from germline, CDR1 is DFQATT and CDR2 is SNEGSKA (reference sequence). The CDR3 runs 15 residues. V dropped 3 bases and J dropped 7 bases, with 21 bases sitting between them. CDR3 sequence (DNA): TGCAGTGCTAGTTCACCCTCGGACGTGAGCGTGACCCAGTACTTC. Translation gives CSASSPSDVSVTQYF.

This clonotype was detected ten times or more. V usage is TRBV2 and J usage is TRBJ1-2; no reliable D call. The V end was cut by 6 bases, the J end by 5 bases, with 10 bases between. Per germline, CDR1 SNHLY and CDR2 FYNNEI. The CDR3 extends over 12 amino acids. In DNA, the CDR3 is TGTGCCAGCAGCGGTCTTCGTTATGGCTACACCTTC. Translation: CASSGLRYGYTF.

This CDR3 is CASSLRTFRVSTDTQYF. In DNA form, the CDR3 reads TGTGCCAGCAGTTTAAGGACCTTCAGGGTGAGCACAGATACGCAGTATTTT. The gene calls are TRBV28 and TRBJ2-3; a weak D match, TRBD1 (5 bases). The V end was cut by 2 bases, the J end by 0 bases, with 15 bases between. The CDR3 length is 17 residues. Germline CDR1 MDHEN, CDR2 SYDVKM.

The rearrangement joins TRBV27 to TRBJ2-1; D is ambiguous. Germline CDR1 is MNHEY and CDR2 is SMNVEV (reference sequence). The V gene lost 3 bases and the J gene lost 5 bases, with 11 bases spanning the gap. The CDR3 has 14 residues. This chain's CDR3 is CASSFGGFNNEQFF. CDR3 DNA: TGTGCCAGCAGTTTCGGCGGTTTCAACAATGAGCAGTTCTTC.

The genes are TRBV12-3 or TRBV12-4 and TRBJ1-6; tentative D call: TRBD1 (5 bases). The CDR3 length is 16 residues. V was shortened by 6 bases and J by 9 bases, with 21 bases between the two germline ends. Written as DNA, the CDR3 is TGTGCCAGCAGGGGGGTGTCCTGGGGAGGTAGTTCACCCCTCCACTTT. Translation: CASRGVSWGGSSPLHF.

As to this clonotype: Just one base apart from a much larger clone, this may be a read error. This rearrangement joins TRBV6-1 to TRBJ2-1; 7 bases fit TRBD2. CDR1 and CDR2 (germline): MNHNS, SASEGT. The CDR3 spans 14 residues. J lost 0 bases, V lost 7 bases, and 3 bases had no gene match. CDR3: CASKGGSSYNEQFF. The CDR3 coding sequence is TGTGCCAGCAAGGGCGGGAGCTCCTACAATGAGCAGTTCTTC.